Below are 4 T cell receptor beta chains sequenced from a single sample in a study of blood T cell repertoires in COVID-19. This table comes from immunoSEQ multiplex PCR, and its TCRdb copy is limited to in-frame clones, with some not included. The table records 160,000 or so clones, roughly 84% of them present only once. The sequenced sample consisted of PBMCs or T cells enriched from blood (not recorded which). These receptors all come from a man aged 50 to 59 who had recovered from COVID-19.

This clone has only one observation. The chain employs TRBV4-1 and TRBJ1-5; D is ambiguous. Per germline, CDR1 MGHRA and CDR2 YSYEKL. Trimming cost V 0 bases and J 0 bases, with 9 bases left between them. The CDR3 covers 16 residues. The CDR3 DNA reads TGCGCCAGCAGCCAAGAAACTGAGTATAGCAATCAGCCCCAGCATTTT. This gives the protein CASSQETEYSNQPQHF.

The chain is built from TRBV2 and TRBJ2-3, with 8 bases fitting TRBD1. Germline V gene lookup returns CDR1 SNHLY and CDR2 FYNNEI. The CDR3 is made up of 16 amino acids. V lost 0 bases, J lost 1 base, and 3 bases stayed unmatched. In DNA form, the CDR3 reads TGTGCCAGCAGTGAAGCTTTGGACAGGGGCACAGATACGCAGTATTTT. The encoded protein is CASSEALDRGTDTQYF.

This clone showed up just once. The V call is TRBV27, the J call TRBJ1-5, with a possible D match to TRBD1 (5 bases). The V gene lost 5 bases and the J gene lost 7 bases, with 12 bases spanning the gap. Germline V gives CDR1 MNHEY, CDR2 SMNVEV (reference sequence). The CDR3 spans 13 residues. The CDR3 loop reads CASSDGGSQPQHF. The DNA of the CDR3 is TGTGCCAGCAGTGATGGGGGGAGCCAGCCCCAGCATTTT.

The genes are TRBV5-4 and TRBJ2-3, with TRBD2 as a possible D gene (6 bases). The ends were cut back, 7 bases at V and 4 bases at J, with 13 bases in the middle. This CDR3 spans 13 amino acids. Germline CDR1 SGHNT, CDR2 YYREEE (reference sequence). The CDR3 protein is CASGPSEADTQYF. As DNA, the CDR3 is TGTGCCAGCGGACCTAGCGAGGCAGATACGCAGTATTTT.